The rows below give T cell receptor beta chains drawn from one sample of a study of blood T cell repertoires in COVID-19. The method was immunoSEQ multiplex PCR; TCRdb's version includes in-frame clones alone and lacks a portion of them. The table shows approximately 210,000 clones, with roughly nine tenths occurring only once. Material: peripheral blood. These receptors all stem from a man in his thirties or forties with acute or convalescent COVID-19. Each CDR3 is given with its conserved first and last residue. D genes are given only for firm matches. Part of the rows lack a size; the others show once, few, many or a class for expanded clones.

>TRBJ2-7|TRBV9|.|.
CASSTPTGGSSYEQYF
TGTGCCAGCAGCACCCCCACTGGAGGGAGCTCCTACGAGCAGTACTTC
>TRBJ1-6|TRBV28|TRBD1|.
CASSLGQGLNSPLHF
TGTGCCAGCAGTTTGGGACAGGGGCTCAATTCACCCCTCCACTTT
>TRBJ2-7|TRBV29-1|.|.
CSVYTGYEQYF
TGCAGCGTTTACACAGGGTACGAGCAGTACTTC
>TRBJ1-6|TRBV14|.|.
CASSQEPPGMDNSPLHF
TGTGCCAGCAGCCAAGAGCCCCCGGGTATGGATAATTCACCCCTCCACTTT
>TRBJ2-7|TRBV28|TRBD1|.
CASSLFSQAGTGFLF
TGTGCCAGCAGTTTATTTTCCCAGGCCGGGACAGGGTTTCTATTC
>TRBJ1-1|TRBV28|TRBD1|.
CASSLGGRANTEAFF
TGTGCCAGCAGCCTAGGGGGCAGGGCGAACACTGAAGCTTTCTTT
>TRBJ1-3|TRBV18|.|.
CASSPGGISVSGNTIYF
TGTGCCAGCTCACCAGGGGGGATAAGCGTCTCTGGAAACACCATATATTTT
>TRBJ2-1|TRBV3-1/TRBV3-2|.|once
CASSQDLVDYNEQFF
TGTGCCAGCAGCCAAGATCTAGTTGACTACAATGAGCAGTTCTTC
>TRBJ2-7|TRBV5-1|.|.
CASSWQASIPSYEQYF
TGCGCCAGCAGCTGGCAGGCAAGTATCCCCTCCTACGAGCAGTACTTC
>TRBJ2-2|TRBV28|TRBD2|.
CASSLGLAANTGELFF
TGTGCCAGCAGTTTGGGACTAGCGGCAAACACCGGGGAGCTGTTTTTT
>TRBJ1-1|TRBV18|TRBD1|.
CASSIQGANIEAFF
TGTGCCAGCTCCATACAGGGGGCCAACATTGAAGCTTTCTTT
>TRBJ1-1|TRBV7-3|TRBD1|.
CASSSTGAGVTEAFF
TGTGCCAGCAGCTCTACAGGGGCCGGCGTCACTGAAGCTTTCTTT
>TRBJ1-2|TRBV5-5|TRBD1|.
CASSLGRTGHGYTF
TGTGCCAGCAGCTTGGGACGGACAGGCCATGGCTACACCTTC
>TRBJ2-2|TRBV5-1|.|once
CASSLTNRDTGELFF
TGCGCCAGCAGCCTGACAAACAGGGACACCGGGGAGCTGTTTTTT
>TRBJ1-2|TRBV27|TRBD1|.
CASSLSGRGLPYGYTF
TGTGCCAGCAGTTTATCTGGCAGGGGGCTCCCATATGGCTACACCTTC
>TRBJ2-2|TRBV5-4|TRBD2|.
CASSLAGGAGGELFF
TGTGCCAGCAGCTTGGCGGGGGGGGCTGGCGGGGAGCTGTTTTTT
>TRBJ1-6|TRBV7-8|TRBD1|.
CASSRDRGNSPLHF
TGTGCCAGCAGCCGAGACAGGGGCAATTCACCCCTCCACTTT
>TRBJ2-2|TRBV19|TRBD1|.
CASGGTGNTGELFF
TGTGCCAGTGGAGGGACAGGGAACACCGGGGAGCTGTTTTTT
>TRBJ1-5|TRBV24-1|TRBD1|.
CATSDAPGQGFHQPQHF
TGTGCCACCAGTGATGCACCCGGACAGGGGTTCCATCAGCCCCAGCATTTT
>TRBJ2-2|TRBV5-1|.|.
CASSLLTGELFF
TGCGCCAGCAGCTTGCTCACCGGGGAGCTGTTTTTT
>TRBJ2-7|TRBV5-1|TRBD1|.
CASSLGQGARYEQYF
TGCGCCAGCAGCTTGGGCCAGGGGGCCCGCTACGAGCAGTACTTC
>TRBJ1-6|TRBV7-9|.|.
CASSLISGQVSPLHF
TGTGCCAGCAGCTTAATATCAGGTCAGGTCTCACCCCTCCACTTT
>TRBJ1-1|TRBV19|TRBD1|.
CASCDRGAEAFF
TGTGCCAGCTGCGACAGGGGGGCTGAAGCTTTCTTT
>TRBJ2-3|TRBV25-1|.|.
CASSEYMGAQGTDTQYF
TGTGCCAGCAGTGAATATATGGGGGCGCAGGGCACAGATACGCAGTATTTT
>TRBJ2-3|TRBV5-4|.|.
CASSITRHTDTQYF
TGTGCCAGCAGCATAACGCGGCACACAGATACGCAGTATTTT
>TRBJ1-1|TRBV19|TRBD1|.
CASSPTTGGYTEAFF
TGTGCCAGTAGTCCGACGACAGGGGGATACACTGAAGCTTTCTTT
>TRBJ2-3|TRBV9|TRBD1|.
CASSAGTGAPTDTQYF
TGTGCCAGCAGCGCAGGGACAGGGGCACCCACAGATACGCAGTATTTT
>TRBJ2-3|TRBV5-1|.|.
CASVRGTDFTDTQYF
TGCGCCAGCGTACGCGGTACGGACTTCACAGATACGCAGTATTTT
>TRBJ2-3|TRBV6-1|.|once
CASSEFAGGNPRDTQYF
TGTGCCAGCAGTGAATTTGCTGGAGGGAATCCCCGAGATACGCAGTATTTT
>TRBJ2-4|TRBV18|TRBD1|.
CASSRTGENIQYF
TGTGCCAGCTCACGGACAGGGGAAAACATTCAGTACTTC